This T cell receptor (beta chain) comes out of a study of technical replicates of blood from a handful of donors. TCRdb's table, derived via immunoSEQ multiplex PCR, lists solely in-frame clones and lacks some. The sample consists of over 90,000 clones, around 96% of them appearing once. The CDR3 runs to 16 residues. The trim removed 5 bases at V and 8 bases at J, leaving 9 bases unmatched. Germline assignment: CDR1 SGHTA and CDR2 FQGNSA. Sequencing was done on a sample of T cells isolated from PBMCs. The source is a human donor in good health. The chain recombines TRBV7-2 with TRBJ2-1, with 13 bases aligning to TRBD2. The CDR3: CASSLSGLAGEDEQFF. The DNA for the CDR3 is TGTGCCAGCAGCCTATCAGGACTAGCGGGAGAGGATGAGCAGTTCTTC.